This is a list of T cell receptor beta chains from one sample in a study of control samples from healthy donors and cancer patients. TCRdb's copy holds only in-frame clones and misses some; the assay was immunoSEQ multiplex PCR. The repertoire has 90,000 to 110,000 clones, 83% of them found once; the top ten carry less than 15%. Sample: blood. The receptor source for this set is a woman aged 45-65 years in good health. CDR3s include the opening cysteine and the closing phenylalanine or tryptophan. The order of the fields is D gene, V gene, J gene, clone size, CDR3 protein, CDR3 DNA. The D gene is left open where the match is weak. Where a row states a size, it is once, few, many or the class of an expanded clone; other rows omit it.

>TRBD1|TRBV5-5|TRBJ1-2|-
CASSIGTGNNYGYTF
TGTGCCAGCAGCATAGGGACAGGGAATAACTATGGCTACACCTTC
>-|TRBV13|TRBJ1-2|-
CASSLEAGANYGYTF
TGTGCCAGCAGCTTAGAAGCGGGCGCTAACTATGGCTACACCTTC
>TRBD1|TRBV6-6|TRBJ2-7|-
CASSYSRTGVKGEQYF
TGTGCCAGCAGTTACTCGAGAACAGGGGTAAAAGGCGAGCAGTACTTC
>-|TRBV25-1|TRBJ1-2|-
CASSPGGNNYGYTF
TGTGCCAGCAGTCCTGGGGGTAATAACTATGGCTACACCTTC
>TRBD1|TRBV6-6|TRBJ1-2|-
CASSLPGQGYGYTF
TGTGCCAGCAGTTTACCGGGACAGGGCTATGGCTACACCTTC
>-|TRBV5-6|TRBJ2-3|few
CASSYGTSSTQRTDTQYF
TGTGCCAGCAGCTATGGGACTTCCTCCACCCAAAGGACAGATACGCAGTATTTT
>-|TRBV29-1|TRBJ1-2|-
CSVRGSRANYGYTF
TGCAGCGTTCGCGGCTCCCGAGCTAACTATGGCTACACCTTC
>TRBD2|TRBV7-2|TRBJ2-1|-
CASSSSSGSGSKDEQFF
TGTGCCAGCAGCTCCTCGTCGGGTAGCGGGAGTAAAGATGAGCAGTTCTTC
>-|TRBV6-5|TRBJ2-7|-
CASRPPGTIYEQYF
TGTGCCAGCAGACCCCCGGGGACGATATACGAGCAGTACTTC
>-|TRBV30|TRBJ1-6|-
CAWSRDDNSPLHF
TGTGCCTGGAGTAGGGACGATAATTCACCCCTCCACTTT
>TRBD1|TRBV28|TRBJ1-1|-
CASSWDRGNTEAFF
TGTGCCAGCAGTTGGGACAGGGGGAACACTGAAGCTTTCTTT
>TRBD1|TRBV5-1|TRBJ1-3|-
CASQPTGGTGNTIYF
TGCGCCAGCCAGCCCACAGGGGGCACTGGAAACACCATATATTTT
>TRBD1|TRBV5-6|TRBJ1-1|-
CASSLWRGQGATEAFF
TGTGCCAGCAGCTTGTGGCGGGGACAGGGGGCGACTGAAGCTTTCTTT
>-|TRBV9|TRBJ1-2|-
CASSAAGRGSYGYTF
TGTGCCAGCAGCGCCGCAGGGAGGGGAAGCTATGGCTACACCTTC
>TRBD1|TRBV19|TRBJ1-2|once
CASSTYAGTGSSGGGYTF
TGTGCCAGTAGTACGTACGCCGGGACAGGGAGTTCCGGTGGGGGCTACACCTTC
>TRBD1|TRBV5-4|TRBJ2-2|few
CASSFPTGGPGELFF
TGTGCCAGCAGCTTCCCGACAGGGGGCCCCGGGGAGCTGTTTTTT
>-|TRBV19|TRBJ2-2|once
CASSIFERELFF
TGTGCCAGTAGTATATTCGAGAGGGAGCTGTTTTTT
>-|TRBV5-1|TRBJ2-7|few
CASSSDPGTAGEQYF
TGCGCCAGCAGCTCAGATCCCGGGACAGCGGGGGAGCAGTACTTC
>TRBD1|TRBV15|TRBJ1-5|-
CATSRGTGGNQPQHF
TGTGCCACCAGCAGAGGGACAGGTGGCAATCAGCCCCAGCATTTT
>-|TRBV21-1|TRBJ1-1|-
CASSTQGYTEAFF
TGTGCCAGCAGCACACAGGGGTACACTGAAGCTTTCTTT
>-|TRBV4-1|TRBJ1-4|-
CASSQGQRANEKLFF
TGCGCCAGCAGCCAAGGACAGAGGGCTAATGAAAAACTGTTTTTT
>TRBD1|TRBV7-2|TRBJ1-2|few
CASSDRGLSYTF
TGTGCCAGCAGCGACAGGGGGTTATCGTACACCTTC
>-|TRBV9|TRBJ2-7|few
CASSEGQSPDEQYF
TGTGCCAGCAGCGAGGGACAATCGCCGGACGAGCAGTACTTC
>-|TRBV5-1|TRBJ2-7|-
CASSLLGAPRGEQYF
TGCGCCAGCAGCTTGTTAGGGGCGCCTCGGGGCGAGCAGTACTTC
>-|TRBV24-1|TRBJ2-3|-
CATSAQGSDTQYF
TGTGCCACCAGTGCGCAGGGCTCAGATACGCAGTATTTT
>TRBD2|TRBV3-1/TRBV3-2|TRBJ2-1|-
CASSRGTSGSNEQFF
TGTGCCAGCAGCCGCGGGACTAGCGGTTCCAATGAGCAGTTCTTC
>TRBD1|TRBV7-8|TRBJ2-7|-
CASSWGGTGASYEQYF
TGTGCCAGCAGCTGGGGCGGGACAGGGGCGTCCTACGAGCAGTACTTC
>-|TRBV9|TRBJ2-2|-
CASTGGLPNTGELFF
TGTGCCAGCACCGGAGGCCTGCCGAACACCGGGGAGCTGTTTTTT
>-|TRBV6-5|TRBJ1-5|-
CASSLGRRNQPQHF
TGTGCCAGCAGCCTCGGACGCCGCAATCAGCCCCAGCATTTT
>-|TRBV6-5|TRBJ1-4|-
CASTAGTTNEKLFF
TGTGCCAGTACCGCAGGGACAACTAATGAAAAACTGTTTTTT
>-|TRBV11-2|TRBJ2-3|few
CASSLQISGTDTQYF
TGTGCCAGCAGCTTACAGATTTCCGGCACAGATACGCAGTATTTT
>-|TRBV9|TRBJ1-4|few
CASSRARGKNEKLFF
TGTGCCAGCAGCCGGGCAAGGGGGAAGAATGAAAAACTGTTTTTT
>TRBD1|TRBV4-1|TRBJ1-1|few
CASSRRQGPNTEAFF
TGCGCCAGCAGCCGAAGACAGGGACCGAACACTGAAGCTTTCTTT
>-|TRBV5-6|TRBJ2-3|-
CASSKMTGISTDTQYF
TGTGCCAGCAGCAAAATGACAGGAATTAGTACAGATACGCAGTATTTT
>TRBD1|TRBV24-1|TRBJ2-5|few
CATSDPGQGETQYF
TGTGCCACCAGTGATCCAGGACAGGGAGAGACCCAGTACTTC
>TRBD1|TRBV9|TRBJ1-2|many
CASSPTTGNYGYTF
TGTGCCAGCAGCCCCACGACAGGGAACTATGGCTACACCTTC
>-|TRBV5-1|TRBJ1-2|-
CASSLLSREDYGYTF
TGCGCCAGCAGCTTGTTGTCCAGGGAGGACTATGGCTACACCTTC
>-|TRBV6-5|TRBJ1-2|-
CASSYGFRYGYTF
TGTGCCAGCAGTTATGGATTCAGATATGGCTACACCTTC
>TRBD2|TRBV4-3|TRBJ2-5|-
CASSQATSGSGETQYF
TGCGCCAGCAGCCAGGCGACTAGCGGGAGCGGAGAGACCCAGTACTTC
>-|TRBV28|TRBJ1-2|-
CASSFVAAHYGYTF
TGTGCCAGCAGTTTTGTGGCGGCTCACTATGGCTACACCTTC
>TRBD1|TRBV9|TRBJ1-3|-
CASSVDSETGHPGNTIYF
TGTGCCAGCAGCGTAGATAGTGAGACAGGGCATCCTGGAAACACCATATATTTT
>-|TRBV27|TRBJ2-7|-
CASSFGGFGSDEQYF
TGTGCCAGCAGTTTCGGCGGGTTTGGTAGCGACGAGCAGTACTTC
>-|TRBV28|TRBJ2-4|once
CASSFSRSLAKNIQYF
TGTGCCAGCAGTTTCAGCAGGTCACTAGCCAAAAACATTCAGTACTTC
>-|TRBV28|TRBJ2-5|few
CASSLARGWETQYF
TGTGCCAGCAGTTTAGCGAGGGGCTGGGAGACCCAGTACTTC
>-|TRBV19|TRBJ1-1|-
CASSLWTLNTEAFF
TGTGCCAGTAGTCTCTGGACGTTGAACACTGAAGCTTTCTTT
>TRBD1|TRBV5-1|TRBJ1-1|-
CASSSRTGGSNTEAFF
TGCGCCAGCAGCTCACGGACAGGGGGCTCGAACACTGAAGCTTTCTTT
>-|TRBV9|TRBJ1-1|-
CASSVASSTEAFF
TGTGCCAGCAGCGTAGCGTCCTCCACTGAAGCTTTCTTT
>TRBD2|TRBV6-2/TRBV6-3|TRBJ2-2|-
CASSYSNAGEAGELFF
TGTGCCAGCAGTTACTCGAATGCGGGAGAGGCCGGGGAGCTGTTTTTT
>TRBD2|TRBV7-9|TRBJ2-3|-
CASSYGTSGRAADTQYF
TGTGCCAGCAGCTATGGGACTAGCGGGAGAGCCGCAGATACGCAGTATTTT
>-|TRBV20-1|TRBJ2-3|-
CSARGGDTQYF
TGCAGTGCTAGAGGAGGGGATACGCAGTATTTT
>TRBD1|TRBV29-1|TRBJ1-5|once
CSVALGRGHDNQPQHF
TGCAGCGTGGCCTTGGGCAGGGGGCACGACAATCAGCCCCAGCATTTT
>TRBD2|TRBV29-1|TRBJ2-3|-
CSVEWLAGIKSTDTQYF
TGCAGCGTTGAGTGGCTAGCGGGGATCAAGAGCACAGATACGCAGTATTTT
>TRBD2|TRBV5-1|TRBJ2-2|-
CASSPREGGNTGELFF
TGCGCCAGCAGCCCCCGGGAGGGAGGCAACACCGGGGAGCTGTTTTTT
>TRBD2|TRBV18|TRBJ2-7|-
CASSRDRGLAGYEQYF
TGTGCCAGCTCACGTGACCGGGGACTAGCTGGGTACGAGCAGTACTTC